The entry below describes one TCR beta chain. This sample is part of a study of CD8 T cells in Susac syndrome. The RNA input was 0.5 to 1 ug, and it was reverse transcribed with random hexamers. TCRdb passed the immunoSEQ multiplex PCR reads through MiXCR, listing each CDR3 protein once. The sample consists of 110,000 to 150,000 distinct CDR3 sequences, about 93% of them appearing once. Trimming pared 6 bases from V and 8 bases from J, leaving 11 bases between. CDR3 length: 11 amino acids. Per germline, CDR1 SQVTM and CDR2 ANQGSEA. Sequencing input: CD8+ T cells from PBMCs. The V call is TRBV29-1, the J call TRBJ2-1; the D call may be TRBD1 or TRBD2 (6 bases each). The TCR comes from a human donor in good health. The CDR3 region is CSVTGADEQFF. CDR3 in DNA: TGCAGCGTCACGGGGGCCGATGAGCAGTTCTTC.